The rows below give T cell receptor beta chains drawn from one sample of a study of T cell responses to AZD1222 COVID-19 vaccine. Assay: immunoSEQ multiplex PCR; the TCRdb copy retains only in-frame clones and omits some. The sample lists 140,000 to 150,000 clones; approximately 83% were seen once. Here the sequenced sample was peripheral blood, taken on day 0 of AZD1222 vaccination. The receptors come from an adult in good health. Both conserved end residues are part of each CDR3. The order of the fields is CDR3 length, D gene, J gene, clone size, V gene, CDR3 DNA, CDR3 protein. A D gene is named only where the DNA matches it firmly. Clone size, where shown, is once, few, many, or a class for clones that have expanded.

14,NA,TRBJ2-7,few,TRBV19,TGTGCCAGTAGTATGCCCGGACACCGCTACGAGCAGTACTTC,CASSMPGHRYEQYF
15,TRBD1,TRBJ1-4,NA,TRBV9,TGTGCCAGCAGCGTGGGCAGGGGGATGGGTGAAAAACTGTTTTTT,CASSVGRGMGEKLFF
14,NA,TRBJ1-6,NA,TRBV7-2,TGTGCCAGCAGCCTCCGGACGAAGGGTTCACCCCTCCACTTT,CASSLRTKGSPLHF
14,NA,TRBJ2-7,NA,TRBV27,TGTGCCAGCAGTTTGAAGGTAGCGGCGTACGAGCAGTACTTC,CASSLKVAAYEQYF
17,NA,TRBJ2-5,NA,TRBV28,TGTGCCAGCAGTCCCTCTACAGTAGCGGTTTACCAAGAGACCCAGTACTTC,CASSPSTVAVYQETQYF
14,NA,TRBJ2-3,NA,TRBV15,TGTGCCACCAGCAGAGGAGGGGAAAGGGATACGCAGTATTTT,CATSRGGERDTQYF
14,TRBD1,TRBJ1-2,NA,TRBV7-9,TGTGCCATCTCCAGGACAGGGGGAAACTATGGCTACACCTTC,CAISRTGGNYGYTF
16,NA,TRBJ1-4,NA,TRBV30,TGTGCCAGCCCCTCTGGCCCCCCGGGAGATAATGAAAAACTGTTTTTT,CASPSGPPGDNEKLFF
17,TRBD1,TRBJ1-2,few,TRBV15,TGTGCCACCAGATCTGGTGCCTGGGTAGGACAGGGAGGTGGCTACACCTTC,CATRSGAWVGQGGGYTF
15,TRBD2,TRBJ2-1,NA,TRBV7-9,TGTGCCAGCAGCTTAGTCCTAGCGGCCTACAATGAGCAGTTCTTC,CASSLVLAAYNEQFF
14,TRBD1,TRBJ1-2,NA,TRBV6-5,TGTGCCAGCACGATGACAGGGGGCAACTATGGCTACACCTTC,CASTMTGGNYGYTF
17,NA,TRBJ1-2,NA,TRBV11-2,TGTGCCAGCAGCTCGCTTCAGGGGCCAGGAGCTAACTATGGCTACACCTTC,CASSSLQGPGANYGYTF
12,NA,TRBJ2-3,NA,TRBV14,TGTGCCAGCAGCCAAGAAACAGATACGCAGTATTTT,CASSQETDTQYF
15,NA,TRBJ1-3,NA,TRBV5-4,TGTGCCAGCTCCACGGACAGCCTCTCTGGAAACACCATATATTTT,CASSTDSLSGNTIYF
14,NA,TRBJ1-1,NA,TRBV6-5,TGTGCCAGCAGTTACGCGGGTCCGGGCTCTGAAGCTTTCTTT,CASSYAGPGSEAFF
15,NA,TRBJ1-5,NA,TRBV27,TGTGCCAGCAGTCCCCTATTGGGCTTAGGTCAGCCCCAGCATTTT,CASSPLLGLGQPQHF
16,NA,TRBJ1-1,once,TRBV28,TGTGCCAGCAGTTTGAGGCAGGGAAGGGGGAACACTGAAGCTTTCTTT,CASSLRQGRGNTEAFF
15,NA,TRBJ2-2,NA,TRBV11-2,TGTGCCAGCAGCTTATTGGGCACGGACACCGGGGAGCTGTTTTTT,CASSLLGTDTGELFF
15,NA,TRBJ2-4,NA,TRBV18,TGTGCCAGCTCTCCGGAGGGATTTCCCAAAAACATTCAGTACTTC,CASSPEGFPKNIQYF
13,NA,TRBJ1-4,NA,TRBV27,TGTGCCAGCAGTTTAGACGGAGGCCCCAAACTGTTTTTT,CASSLDGGPKLFF
15,NA,TRBJ1-4,NA,TRBV6-5,TGTGCCAGCAGTCCCTTTGGTAGGGGGGATGAAAAACTGTTTTTT,CASSPFGRGDEKLFF
13,NA,TRBJ1-1,few,TRBV5-4,TGTGCCAGCAGCTCCTCATGGGGGACTGAAGCTTTCTTT,CASSSSWGTEAFF
14,NA,TRBJ1-2,NA,TRBV19,TGTGCCAGTAGTCCGGGACATGCAGGCGATGGCTACACCTTC,CASSPGHAGDGYTF
14,NA,TRBJ1-1,NA,TRBV19,TGTGCCAGTAGCTTCGGGGGGCGAAACACTGAAGCTTTCTTT,CASSFGGRNTEAFF
15,TRBD2,TRBJ2-7,NA,TRBV18,TGTGCCAGCTCACCGTTGGGAGGGAACTCCTACGAGCAGTACTTC,CASSPLGGNSYEQYF
15,NA,TRBJ1-2,NA,TRBV6-5,TGTGCCAGCAGTTACGGGGGGGGACTAAGGGATGGCTACACCTTC,CASSYGGGLRDGYTF
17,TRBD2,TRBJ2-2,once,TRBV5-1,TGCGCCAGCAGCTTGGCCCCTGAGCGGGGGGGCGGCGGGGAGCTGTTTTTT,CASSLAPERGGGGELFF
16,NA,TRBJ2-6,NA,TRBV5-1,TGCGCCAGCACCCCAATTGGGGCGGGAGGGGCCAACGTCCTGACTTTC,CASTPIGAGGANVLTF
13,NA,TRBJ1-1,NA,TRBV5-3,TGTGCCAGATGTGTGCGTTCAAACACTGAAGCTTTCTTT,CARCVRSNTEAFF
14,NA,TRBJ1-2,NA,TRBV28,TGTGCCAGCAGTTTAGGTGGTGAGGTAGATGGCTACACCTTC,CASSLGGEVDGYTF
16,NA,TRBJ1-1,NA,TRBV11-3,TGTGCCAGCAGCTGTAGTGGGCGGCCTATGGGCACTGAAGCTTTCTTT,CASSCSGRPMGTEAFF
14,TRBD1,TRBJ2-7,NA,TRBV7-8,TGTGCCAGCGGGGTCCGGGACAGGGTCCACGAGCAGTACTTC,CASGVRDRVHEQYF
14,NA,TRBJ2-1,NA,TRBV6-5,TGTGCCAGCAGTTATGGGTCACAGCAGGCTGAGCAGTTCTTC,CASSYGSQQAEQFF
12,NA,TRBJ1-2,NA,TRBV25-1,TGTGCCAGCAGTGAGCACCGTTATGGCTACACCTTC,CASSEHRYGYTF
16,TRBD2,TRBJ2-5,NA,TRBV19,TGTGCCAGTAGTCGATTCCTAGCGGGAGGTTTGGAGACCCAGTACTTC,CASSRFLAGGLETQYF
13,TRBD1,TRBJ2-5,once,TRBV29-1,TGCAGCGTTGGACAGGGGAGCCTAGAGACCCAGTACTTC,CSVGQGSLETQYF
15,NA,TRBJ1-1,NA,TRBV11-3,TGTGCCAGCAGCTCCTTTTATTCGGCGAACACTGAAGCTTTCTTT,CASSSFYSANTEAFF
12,NA,TRBJ2-2,few,TRBV10-1,TGCGCCAGCAGTAGGAACACCGGGGAGCTGTTTTTT,CASSRNTGELFF
12,NA,TRBJ1-1,NA,TRBV28,TGTGCCAGCAGTGCTATTTACACTGAAGCTTTCTTT,CASSAIYTEAFF
12,TRBD1,TRBJ2-1,NA,TRBV28,TGTGCCAGCAACAGGGGGGAAGGTGAGCAGTTCTTC,CASNRGEGEQFF
12,NA,TRBJ1-5,once,TRBV19,TGTGCCAGTAGTTTATACAGGCAGCCCCAGCATTTT,CASSLYRQPQHF
12,NA,TRBJ2-5,NA,TRBV5-1,TGCGCCAGCAGCTTCGACCAAGAGACCCAGTACTTC,CASSFDQETQYF
17,NA,TRBJ1-5,NA,TRBV19,TGTGCCAGTAGCCCTGCTGGGGGGGGGCGAGCAAATCAGCCCCAGCATTTT,CASSPAGGGRANQPQHF